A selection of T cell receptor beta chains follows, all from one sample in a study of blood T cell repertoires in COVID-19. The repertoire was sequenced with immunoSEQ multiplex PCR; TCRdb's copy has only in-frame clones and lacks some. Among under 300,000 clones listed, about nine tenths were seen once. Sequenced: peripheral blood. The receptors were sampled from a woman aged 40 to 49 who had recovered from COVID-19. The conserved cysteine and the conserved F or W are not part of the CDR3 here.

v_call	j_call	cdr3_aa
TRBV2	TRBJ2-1	ASLPTGYNEQF
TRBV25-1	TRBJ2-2	ASSESARLGELF
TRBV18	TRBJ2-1	ASSPKDPADSSYNEQF
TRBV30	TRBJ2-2	AWSVGGLNTGELF
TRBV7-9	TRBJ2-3	ASSIAGGPRADTQY
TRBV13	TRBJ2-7	ASSLRVGTGGNEQY
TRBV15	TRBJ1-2	ATSRESGDGYT
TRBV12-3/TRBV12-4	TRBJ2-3	ASSLQNTDTQY
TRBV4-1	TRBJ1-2	ASSRGTGEKGGYT
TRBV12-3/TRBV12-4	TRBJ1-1	ASSSTGVTEAF
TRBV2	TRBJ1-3	ASSVQGGTGNTIY
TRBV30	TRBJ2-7	AWSVTSGTYEQY
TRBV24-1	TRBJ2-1	ATSGLAHEQF
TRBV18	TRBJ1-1	ASSPIANRVPLGSHTEAF
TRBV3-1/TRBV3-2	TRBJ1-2	ASSQDRGLTPYGYT
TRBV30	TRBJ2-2	AWSRTGGNTGELF
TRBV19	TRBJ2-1	ASSKDRDNEQF
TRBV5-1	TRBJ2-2	ASTQRLAGDTGELF
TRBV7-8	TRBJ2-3	ASSLAGLAGGPLPDTQY
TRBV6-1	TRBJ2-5	ASSEVSGRASGETQY
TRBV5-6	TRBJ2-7	ASSFGTPSYEQY
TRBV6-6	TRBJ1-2	ASIDGDNYGYT
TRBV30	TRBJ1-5	AWSAREDQPQH
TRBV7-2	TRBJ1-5	ASSLTATDDQPQH
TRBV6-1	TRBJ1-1	ASSELPGGTEAF
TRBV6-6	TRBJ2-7	ASSPGLAGNYEQY
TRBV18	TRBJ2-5	ASSPPSSPGETQY
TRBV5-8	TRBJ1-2	ASSLGDRVFAYYGYT
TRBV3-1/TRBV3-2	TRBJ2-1	ASSLLREEQF
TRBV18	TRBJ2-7	ASSPIPGTGGSYEQY
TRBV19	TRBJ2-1	ASSPSGTSADEQF
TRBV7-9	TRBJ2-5	ASSSRDRSPQETQY
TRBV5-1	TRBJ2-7	ASSLGTSGGLYEQY
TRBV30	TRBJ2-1	AWNPGLAGAYEQF
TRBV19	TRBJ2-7	ASSNGDSYEQY
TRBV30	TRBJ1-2	AWSVLPRGTDRLSSYGYT
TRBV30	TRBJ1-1	AWSADRNTEAF
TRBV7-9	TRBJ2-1	ASSPPRLAGGYNEQF
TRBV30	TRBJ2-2	AWVGQTNTGELF
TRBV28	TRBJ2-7	ASSWEGQGVYEQY
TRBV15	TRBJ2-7	ATSSLATEGYEQY
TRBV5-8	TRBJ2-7	ASSEVRY
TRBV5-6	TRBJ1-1	ASSFAGGRGSNEAF
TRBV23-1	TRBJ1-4	DQGRVGEKLF
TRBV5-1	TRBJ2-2	ASSLAPASGELF
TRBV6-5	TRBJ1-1	ASSYQRGAEAF
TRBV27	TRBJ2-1	ASSPETGYEQF
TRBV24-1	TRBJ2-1	ATSDWDRVNEQF
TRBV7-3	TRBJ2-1	ASSASKRYNEQF
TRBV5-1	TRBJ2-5	ASSLVEGFETQY
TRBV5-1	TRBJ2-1	ASSLSRGDNEQF
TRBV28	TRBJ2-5	ASSQGQGTYQETQY
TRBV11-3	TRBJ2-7	ASSLAPFGTARYEQY
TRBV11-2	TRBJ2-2	ASSSSGTTGELF
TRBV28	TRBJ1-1	ASTTVGQGRGTEAF
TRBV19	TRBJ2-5	ASSTRLAGVSETQY
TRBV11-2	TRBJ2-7	ASSLVGGNYEQY
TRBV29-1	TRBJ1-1	SVEKTENTEAF
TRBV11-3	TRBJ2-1	ASSLGGEYNEQF
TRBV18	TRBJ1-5	ASSPARNQPQH